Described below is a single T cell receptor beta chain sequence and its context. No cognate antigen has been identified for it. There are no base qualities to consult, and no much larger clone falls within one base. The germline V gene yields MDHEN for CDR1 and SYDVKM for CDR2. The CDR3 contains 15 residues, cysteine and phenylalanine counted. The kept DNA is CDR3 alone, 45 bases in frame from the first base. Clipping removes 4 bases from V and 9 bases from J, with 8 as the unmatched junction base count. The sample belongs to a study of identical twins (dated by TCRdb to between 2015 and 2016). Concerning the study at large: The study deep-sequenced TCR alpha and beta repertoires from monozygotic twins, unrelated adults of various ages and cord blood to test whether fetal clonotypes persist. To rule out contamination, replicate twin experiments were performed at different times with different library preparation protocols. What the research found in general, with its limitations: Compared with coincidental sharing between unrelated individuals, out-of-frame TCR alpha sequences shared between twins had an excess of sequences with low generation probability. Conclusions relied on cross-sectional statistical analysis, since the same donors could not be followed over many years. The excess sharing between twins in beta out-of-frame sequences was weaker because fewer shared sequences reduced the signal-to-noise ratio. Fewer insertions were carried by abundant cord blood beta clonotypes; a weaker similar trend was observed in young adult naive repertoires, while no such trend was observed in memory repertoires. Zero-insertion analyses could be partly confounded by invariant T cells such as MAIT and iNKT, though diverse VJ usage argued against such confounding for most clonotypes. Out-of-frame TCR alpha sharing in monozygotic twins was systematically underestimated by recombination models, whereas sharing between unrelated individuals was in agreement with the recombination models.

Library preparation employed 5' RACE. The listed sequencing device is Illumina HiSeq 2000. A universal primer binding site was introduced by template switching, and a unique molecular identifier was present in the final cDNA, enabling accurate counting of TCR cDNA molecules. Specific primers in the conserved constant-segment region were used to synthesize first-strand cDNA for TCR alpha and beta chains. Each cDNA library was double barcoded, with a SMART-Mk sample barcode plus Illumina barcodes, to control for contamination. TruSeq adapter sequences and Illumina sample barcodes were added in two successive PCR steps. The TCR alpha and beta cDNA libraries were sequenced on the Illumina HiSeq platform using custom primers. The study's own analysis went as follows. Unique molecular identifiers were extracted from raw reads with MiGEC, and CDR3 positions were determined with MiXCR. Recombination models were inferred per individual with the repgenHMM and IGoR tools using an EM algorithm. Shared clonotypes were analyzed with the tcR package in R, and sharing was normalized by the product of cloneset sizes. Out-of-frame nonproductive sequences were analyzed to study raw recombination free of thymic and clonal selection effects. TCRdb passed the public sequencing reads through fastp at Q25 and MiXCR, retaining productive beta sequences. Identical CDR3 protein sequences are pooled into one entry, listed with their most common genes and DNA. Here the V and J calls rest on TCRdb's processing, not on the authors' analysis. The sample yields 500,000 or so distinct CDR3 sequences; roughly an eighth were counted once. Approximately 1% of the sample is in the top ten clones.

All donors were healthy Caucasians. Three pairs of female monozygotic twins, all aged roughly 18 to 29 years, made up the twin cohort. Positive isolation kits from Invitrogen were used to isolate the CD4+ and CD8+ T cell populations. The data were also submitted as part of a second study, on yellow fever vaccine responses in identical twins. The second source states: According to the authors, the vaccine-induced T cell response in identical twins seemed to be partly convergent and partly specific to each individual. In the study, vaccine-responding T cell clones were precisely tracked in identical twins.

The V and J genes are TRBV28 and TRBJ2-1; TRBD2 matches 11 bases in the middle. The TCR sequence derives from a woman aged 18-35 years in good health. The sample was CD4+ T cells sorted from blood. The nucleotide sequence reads TGTGCCAGCAGTTCAATAGCGGGGGGGCCGGGTGAGCAGTTCTTC. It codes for CASSSIAGGPGEQFF.